This TCR beta chain was found in a study of blood T cell repertoires in COVID-19. In the study overall: Donors in the United States, Italy and Spain gave samples during acute or convalescent COVID-19. In each case, the material was cDNA or gDNA derived from T cells, B-cell-depleted T cells, or PBMCs.

The germline V gene has CDR1 KGHSY and CDR2 FQNENV. The ends were cut back, 5 bases at V and 0 bases at J, with 10 bases in the middle. The CDR3 runs to 14 residues. Authors' data handling: Counts of nucleated cells, estimated from reference gene primer amplification, were obtained. Assay: immunoSEQ multiplex PCR; the TCRdb copy retains only in-frame clones and omits some. V, J and clone size derive from that table, while D and trimming were established from the DNA sequence. The sample yields about 240,000 clones, more than 75% seen once. Sequencing was carried out using peripheral blood. The TCR originated in a woman in her 70s with active or convalescent COVID-19. The chain has TRBV16 and TRBJ1-1, with no clear D. The CDR3 region has the DNA TGTGCCAGCAGCTTAGCATTGATGAACACTGAAGCTTTCTTT. Translation: CASSLALMNTEAFF.